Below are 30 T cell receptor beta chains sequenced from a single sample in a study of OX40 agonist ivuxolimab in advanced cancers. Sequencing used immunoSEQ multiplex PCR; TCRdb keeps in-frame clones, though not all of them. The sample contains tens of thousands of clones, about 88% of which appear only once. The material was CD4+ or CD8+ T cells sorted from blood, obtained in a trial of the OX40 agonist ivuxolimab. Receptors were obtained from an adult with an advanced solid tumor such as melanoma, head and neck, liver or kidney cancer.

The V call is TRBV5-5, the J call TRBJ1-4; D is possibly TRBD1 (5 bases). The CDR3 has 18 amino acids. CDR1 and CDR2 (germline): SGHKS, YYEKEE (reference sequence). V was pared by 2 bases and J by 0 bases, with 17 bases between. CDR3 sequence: CASSFAPGGGTTNEKLFF. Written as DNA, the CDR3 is TGTGCCAGCAGCTTTGCACCCGGCGGGGGAACAACTAATGAAAAACTGTTTTTT.

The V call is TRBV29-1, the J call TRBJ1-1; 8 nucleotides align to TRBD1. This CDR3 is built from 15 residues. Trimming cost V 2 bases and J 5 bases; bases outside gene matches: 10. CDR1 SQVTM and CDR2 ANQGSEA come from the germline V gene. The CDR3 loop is CSVERGTGRGTEAFF. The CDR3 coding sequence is TGCAGCGTTGAACGGGGGACAGGCCGGGGAACTGAAGCTTTCTTT.

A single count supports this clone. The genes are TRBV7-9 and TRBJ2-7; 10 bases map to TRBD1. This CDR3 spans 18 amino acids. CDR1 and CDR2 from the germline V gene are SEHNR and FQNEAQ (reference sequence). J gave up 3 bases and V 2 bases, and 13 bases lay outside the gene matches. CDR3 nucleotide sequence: TGTGCCAGCAGCTTAAGGCAAACGGACAGGGGGAGAAACTACGAGCAGTACTTC. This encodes CASSLRQTDRGRNYEQYF.

CDR3 in amino acids: CASSETGGVDYGYTF. CDR3 DNA: TGCGCCAGCAGCGAAACAGGGGGAGTGGACTATGGCTACACCTTC. The chain uses TRBV5-1 and TRBJ1-2; 8 nucleotides agree with TRBD1. CDR1 is SGHRS and CDR2 is YFSETQ in the germline V gene. This CDR3 has 15 residues. V lost 4 bases, J lost 3 bases, and 8 bases stayed unmatched.

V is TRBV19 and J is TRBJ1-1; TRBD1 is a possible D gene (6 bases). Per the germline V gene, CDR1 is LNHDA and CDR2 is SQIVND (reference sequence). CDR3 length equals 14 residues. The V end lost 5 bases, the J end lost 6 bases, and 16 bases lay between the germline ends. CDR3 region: CASSLKRGAAEAFF. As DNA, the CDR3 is TGTGCCAGTAGTCTAAAAAGGGGGGCCGCTGAAGCTTTCTTT.

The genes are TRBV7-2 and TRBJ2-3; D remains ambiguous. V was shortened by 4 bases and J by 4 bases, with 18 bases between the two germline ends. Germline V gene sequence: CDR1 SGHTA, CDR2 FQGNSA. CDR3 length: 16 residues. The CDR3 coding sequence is TGTGCCAGCAGCTCCAGAACCCTGAATGAGCCAGATACGCAGTATTTT. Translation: CASSSRTLNEPDTQYF.

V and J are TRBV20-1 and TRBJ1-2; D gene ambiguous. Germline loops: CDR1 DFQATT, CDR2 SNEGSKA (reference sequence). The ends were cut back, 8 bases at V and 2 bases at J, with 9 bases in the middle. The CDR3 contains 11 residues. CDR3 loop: CSMRINYGYTF. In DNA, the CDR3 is TGCAGTATGCGGATCAACTATGGCTACACCTTC.

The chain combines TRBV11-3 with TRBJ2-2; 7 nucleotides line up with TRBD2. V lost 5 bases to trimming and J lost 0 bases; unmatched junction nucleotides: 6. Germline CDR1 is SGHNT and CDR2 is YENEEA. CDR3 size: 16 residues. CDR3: CASSTQRGANTGELFF. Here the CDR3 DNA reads TGTGCCAGCAGCACACAGCGGGGCGCGAACACCGGGGAGCTGTTTTTT.

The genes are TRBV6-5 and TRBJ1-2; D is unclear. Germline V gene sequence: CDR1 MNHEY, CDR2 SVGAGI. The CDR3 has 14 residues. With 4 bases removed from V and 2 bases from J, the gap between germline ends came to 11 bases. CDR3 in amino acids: CASSSVNPNYGYTF. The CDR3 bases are TGTGCCAGCAGTTCGGTTAATCCGAACTATGGCTACACCTTC.

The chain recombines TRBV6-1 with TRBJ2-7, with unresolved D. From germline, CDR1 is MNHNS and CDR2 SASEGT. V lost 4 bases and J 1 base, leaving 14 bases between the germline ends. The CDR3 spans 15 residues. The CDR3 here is CASSGSYPPSYEQYF. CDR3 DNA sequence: TGTGCCAGCAGTGGTTCTTATCCACCGTCCTACGAGCAGTACTTC.

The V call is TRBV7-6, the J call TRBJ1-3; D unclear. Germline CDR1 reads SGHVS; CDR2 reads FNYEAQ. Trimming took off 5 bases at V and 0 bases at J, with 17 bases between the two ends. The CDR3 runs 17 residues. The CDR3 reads CASSPTLGKLSGNTIYF. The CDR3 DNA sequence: TGTGCCAGCAGCCCCACGCTCGGGAAACTCTCTGGAAACACCATATATTTT.

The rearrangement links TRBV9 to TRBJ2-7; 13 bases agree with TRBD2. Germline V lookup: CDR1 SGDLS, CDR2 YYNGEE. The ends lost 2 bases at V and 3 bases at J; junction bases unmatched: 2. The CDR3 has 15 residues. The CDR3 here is CASSVGTSGVYEQYF. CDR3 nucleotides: TGTGCCAGCAGCGTTGGGACTAGCGGGGTCTACGAGCAGTACTTC.

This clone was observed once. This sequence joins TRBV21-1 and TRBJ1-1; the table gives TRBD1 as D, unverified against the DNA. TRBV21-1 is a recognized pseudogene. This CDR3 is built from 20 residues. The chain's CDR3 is CASSKAGVGTAAFMNTEAFF. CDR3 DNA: TGTGCCAGCAGCAAGGCCGGTGTGGGGACAGCAGCCTTCATGAACACTGAAGCTTTCTTT.

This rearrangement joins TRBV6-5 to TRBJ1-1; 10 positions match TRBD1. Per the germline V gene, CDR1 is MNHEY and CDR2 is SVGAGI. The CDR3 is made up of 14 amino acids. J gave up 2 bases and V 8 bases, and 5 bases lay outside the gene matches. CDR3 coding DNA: TGTGCCAGCGGACGGACAGGGGGTAACACTGAAGCTTTCTTT. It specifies CASGRTGGNTEAFF.

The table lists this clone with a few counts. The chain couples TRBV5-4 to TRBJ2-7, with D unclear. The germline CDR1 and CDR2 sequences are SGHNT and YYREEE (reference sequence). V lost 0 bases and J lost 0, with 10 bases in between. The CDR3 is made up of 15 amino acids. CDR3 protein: CASSLGTLSSYEQYF. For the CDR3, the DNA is TGTGCCAGCAGCTTGGGGACCCTGAGCTCCTACGAGCAGTACTTC.

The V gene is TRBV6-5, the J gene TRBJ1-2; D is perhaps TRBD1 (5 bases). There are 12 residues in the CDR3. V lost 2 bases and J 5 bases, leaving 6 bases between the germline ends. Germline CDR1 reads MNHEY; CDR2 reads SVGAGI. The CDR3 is CASSYGGYGYTF. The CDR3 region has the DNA TGTGCCAGCAGTTACGGGGGGTATGGCTACACCTTC.

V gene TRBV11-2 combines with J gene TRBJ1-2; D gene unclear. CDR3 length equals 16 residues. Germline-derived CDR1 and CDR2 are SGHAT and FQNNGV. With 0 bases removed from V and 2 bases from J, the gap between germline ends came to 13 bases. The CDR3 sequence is CASSLDLGRINYGYTF. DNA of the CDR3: TGTGCCAGCAGCTTAGATCTGGGCAGAATCAACTATGGCTACACCTTC.

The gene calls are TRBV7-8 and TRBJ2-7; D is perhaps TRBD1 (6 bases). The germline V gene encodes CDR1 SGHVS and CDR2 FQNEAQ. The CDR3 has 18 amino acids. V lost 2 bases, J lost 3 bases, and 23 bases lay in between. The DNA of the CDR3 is TGTGCCAGCAGCTTAAGGACAGAAAGACCGGTGGAACTCTACGAGCAGTACTTC. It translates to CASSLRTERPVELYEQYF.

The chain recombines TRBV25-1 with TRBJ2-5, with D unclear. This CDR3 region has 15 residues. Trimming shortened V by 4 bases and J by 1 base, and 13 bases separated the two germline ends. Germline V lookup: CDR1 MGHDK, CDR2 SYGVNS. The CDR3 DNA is TGTGCCAGCAGTGGACAAGTTTACCCCCAAGAGACCCAGTACTTC. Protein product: CASSGQVYPQETQYF.

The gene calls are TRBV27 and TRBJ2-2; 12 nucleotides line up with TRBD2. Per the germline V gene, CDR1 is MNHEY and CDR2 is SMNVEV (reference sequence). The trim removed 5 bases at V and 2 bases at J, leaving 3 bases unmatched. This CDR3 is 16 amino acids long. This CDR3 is CASSRTSGVNTGELFF. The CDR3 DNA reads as TGTGCCAGCAGTAGGACTAGCGGGGTAAACACCGGGGAGCTGTTTTTT.

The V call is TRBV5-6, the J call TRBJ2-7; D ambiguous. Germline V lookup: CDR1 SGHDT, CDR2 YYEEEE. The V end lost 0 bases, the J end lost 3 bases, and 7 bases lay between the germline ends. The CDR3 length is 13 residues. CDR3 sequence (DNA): TGTGCCAGCAGCTTGGTACAGAACTACGAGCAGTACTTC. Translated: CASSLVQNYEQYF.

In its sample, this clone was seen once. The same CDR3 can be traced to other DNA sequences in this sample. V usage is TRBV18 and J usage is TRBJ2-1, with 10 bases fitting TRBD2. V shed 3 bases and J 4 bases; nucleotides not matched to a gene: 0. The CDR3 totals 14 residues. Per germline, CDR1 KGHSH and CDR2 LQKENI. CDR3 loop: CASSPSGGYNEQFF. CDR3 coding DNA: TGTGCCAGCTCACCTAGCGGGGGGTACAATGAGCAGTTCTTC.

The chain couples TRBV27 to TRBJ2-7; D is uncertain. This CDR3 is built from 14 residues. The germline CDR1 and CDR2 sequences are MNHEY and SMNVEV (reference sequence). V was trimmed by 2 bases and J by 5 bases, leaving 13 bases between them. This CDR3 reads CASSLEWSQHEQYF. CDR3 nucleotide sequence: TGTGCCAGCAGTTTAGAATGGAGCCAACACGAGCAGTACTTC.

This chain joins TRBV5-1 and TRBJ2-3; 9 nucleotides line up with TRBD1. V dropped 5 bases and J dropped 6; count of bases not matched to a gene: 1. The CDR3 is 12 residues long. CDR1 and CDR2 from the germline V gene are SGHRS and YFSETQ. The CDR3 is CASRQGADTQYF. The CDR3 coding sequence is TGCGCCAGCAGACAGGGGGCGGATACGCAGTATTTT.

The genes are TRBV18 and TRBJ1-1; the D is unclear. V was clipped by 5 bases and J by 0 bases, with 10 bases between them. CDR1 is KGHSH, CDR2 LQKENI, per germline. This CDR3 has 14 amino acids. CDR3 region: CASSAEQMNTEAFF. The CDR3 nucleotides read TGTGCCAGCTCAGCAGAACAGATGAACACTGAAGCTTTCTTT.

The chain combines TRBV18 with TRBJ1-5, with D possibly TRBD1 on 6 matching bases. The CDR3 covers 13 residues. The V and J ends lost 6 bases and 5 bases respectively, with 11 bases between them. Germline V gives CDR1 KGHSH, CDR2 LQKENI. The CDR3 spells CASSQGTYQPQHF. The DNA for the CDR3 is TGTGCCAGCTCCCAGGGGACCTATCAGCCCCAGCATTTT.

The CDR3 DNA reads TGTGCCAGCAGCGTACTAGCGGGGGGCACAGATACGCAGTATTTT. Translation: CASSVLAGGTDTQYF. The chain employs TRBV6-4 and TRBJ2-3; 11 bases agree with TRBD2. Germline CDR1 and CDR2: MRHNA and SNTAGT. This CDR3 has 15 residues. Trimming took 6 bases from V and 1 from J; bases not matched to a gene: 3.

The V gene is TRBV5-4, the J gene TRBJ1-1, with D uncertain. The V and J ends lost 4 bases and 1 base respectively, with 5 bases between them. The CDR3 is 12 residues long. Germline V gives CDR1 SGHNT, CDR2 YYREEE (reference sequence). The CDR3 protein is CASSLRNTEAFF. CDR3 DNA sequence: TGTGCCAGCAGCCTCAGGAACACTGAAGCTTTCTTT.

CDR3 amino acids: CASSLGTSGAGSYEQYF. CDR3 nucleotide sequence: TGCGCCAGCAGCTTGGGGACTAGCGGGGCCGGGTCCTACGAGCAGTACTTC. The chain couples TRBV5-1 to TRBJ2-7, with 12 bases identical to TRBD2. Germline-derived CDR1 and CDR2 are SGHRS and YFSETQ. The CDR3 spans 17 residues. J gave up 1 base and V 0 bases, and 5 bases lay outside the gene matches. Full variable domain (remainder filled in from reference TRBV5-1 and TRBJ2-7): KAGVTQTPRYLIKTRGQQVTLSCSPISGHRSVSWYQQTPGQGLQFLFEYFSETQRNKGNFPGRFSGRQFSNSRSEMNVSTLELGDSALYLCASSLGTSGAGSYEQYFGPGTRLTVT.

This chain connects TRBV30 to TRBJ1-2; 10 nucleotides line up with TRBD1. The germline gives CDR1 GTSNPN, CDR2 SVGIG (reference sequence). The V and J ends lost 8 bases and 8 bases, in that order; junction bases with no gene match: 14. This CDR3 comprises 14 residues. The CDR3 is CARPRGTGVGGYTF. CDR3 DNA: TGTGCCCGCCCAAGGGGGACAGGGGTTGGGGGCTACACCTTC.